What follows is one TCR beta chain and its context. The record originates from a study of blood T cell repertoires in COVID-19. Study-level information: Sources were T cells, B-cell-depleted T cells, or PBMCs; the material itself was cDNA or gDNA.

Assay used: immunoSEQ multiplex PCR; TCRdb lists only in-frame clones, some missing. The sample holds some 29,000 clones, about 89% seen once. Germline-derived CDR1 and CDR2 are MNHEY and SVGEGT. V dropped 0 bases and J dropped 0 bases, with 9 bases sitting between them. The CDR3 has 15 residues. The clonotype comes from a human donor in a cohort sampled during active COVID-19. Sequencing was done on a sample of peripheral blood. This chain connects TRBV6-2 or TRBV6-3 to TRBJ2-7; D gene ambiguous. The CDR3 region is CASSYSDTPSYEQYF. Written as DNA, the CDR3 is TGTGCCAGCAGTTACTCAGATACTCCCTCCTACGAGCAGTACTTC.